A single sample is the source of the 21 T cell receptor beta chains below, sequenced in a study of shared clonotypes between healthy human individuals. TCRdb's table, derived via immunoSEQ multiplex PCR, lists solely in-frame clones and lacks some. Here the sample spans about 450,000 clones, 79% being singletons. Input material: PBMCs. The receptors shown here come from a woman between 35 and 50 years old in good health. Some clones in this sample may be carry-over from other donors' samples.

DNA of the CDR3: TGTGCCTGGAGTCCTGGTACAGCCTACAATGAGCAGTTCTTC. It yields the protein CAWSPGTAYNEQFF. This chain joins TRBV30 and TRBJ2-1; unclear D gene. The length of the CDR3 is 14 residues. Germline CDR1 GTSNPN, CDR2 SVGIG (reference sequence). Deletions cut 2 bases from V and 2 bases from J, with 10 bases between. Looking up the rest from reference TRBV30 and TRBJ2-1 gives the full variable domain: SQTIHQWPATLVQPVGSPLSLECTVEGTSNPNLYWYRQAAGRGLQLLFYSVGIGQISSEVPQNLSASRPQDRQFILSSKKLLLSDSGFYLCAWSPGTAYNEQFFGPGTRLTVL.

The rearrangement uses TRBV9 and TRBJ2-7; 14 nucleotides match TRBD2. Trimming at V came to 3 bases and at J to 6 bases, leaving 8 bases not matched to a gene. CDR1 and CDR2 (germline): SGDLS, YYNGEE. CDR3 size: 16 residues. The CDR3: CASSASRLAGGAEQYF. The CDR3 DNA reads TGTGCCAGCAGCGCCTCCCGACTAGCGGGAGGGGCCGAGCAGTACTTC. Drawing the rest from reference TRBV9 and TRBJ2-7, the complete variable domain is DSGVTQTPKHLITATGQRVTLRCSPRSGDLSVYWYQQSLDQGLQFLIQYYNGEERAKGNILERFSAQQFPDLHSELNLSSLELGDSALYFCASSASRLAGGAEQYFGPGTRLTVT.

A single count supports this clone. The chain is built from TRBV4-2 and TRBJ2-2; the match to TRBD1 covers 10 bases. This CDR3 has 16 amino acids. Germline CDR1 and CDR2: LGHNA and YNFKEQ. With 6 bases clipped from V and 6 bases from J, the junction kept 10 bases outside the gene matches. CDR3 amino acids: CASREAGQGYAGELFF. In nucleotides, the CDR3 is TGTGCCAGCAGGGAGGCGGGACAGGGGTACGCCGGGGAGCTGTTTTTT.

The chain recombines TRBV5-1 with TRBJ2-2; no firm D call. CDR3 size: 17 residues. V was clipped by 3 bases and J by 0 bases, with 15 bases between them. Germline V CDR1 and CDR2: SGHRS, YFSETQ. CDR3 DNA sequence: TGCGCCAGCAGCTACCCTACCAGTACCGCGAACACCGGGGAGCTGTTTTTT. Amino acid sequence: CASSYPTSTANTGELFF.

The chain has TRBV5-1 and TRBJ2-7; D gene uncertain. V lost 4 bases to trimming and J lost 7 bases, with 15 bases between them. CDR1 SGHRS and CDR2 YFSETQ come from the germline V gene. The CDR3 totals 13 residues. CDR3 DNA sequence: TGCGCCAGCAGCAGTACAATGGTTAGTGAGCAGTACTTC. It codes for CASSSTMVSEQYF.

The V call is TRBV18, the J call TRBJ2-2; D not resolved. Trimming left V 2 bases short and J 0 bases short, with 7 bases between. This CDR3 is built from 15 residues. Germline CDR1 reads KGHSH; CDR2 reads LQKENI. CDR3 protein: CASSPSIANTGELFF. The CDR3 coding sequence is TGTGCCAGCTCACCATCGATAGCGAACACCGGGGAGCTGTTTTTT.

J is TRBJ2-1 and V is TRBV25-1, with D possibly TRBD1 on 6 matching bases. The CDR3 has 15 amino acids. Germline loops: CDR1 MGHDK, CDR2 SYGVNS. V dropped 1 base and J dropped 7 bases, with 14 bases sitting between them. CDR3 bases: TGTGCCAGCAGTGAATTCAAGGGGGTGTATAATGAGCAGTTCTTC. As protein: CASSEFKGVYNEQFF.

The rearrangement joins TRBV9 to TRBJ1-1; a possible D gene is TRBD1 (5 bases). Per the germline V gene, CDR1 is SGDLS and CDR2 is YYNGEE. Trimming cost V 0 bases and J 5 bases, with 8 bases left between them. This CDR3 contains 13 residues. The CDR3 reads CASSVGGETEAFF. The DNA of the CDR3 is TGTGCCAGCAGCGTAGGGGGGGAAACTGAAGCTTTCTTT. The full variable domain, with the rest looked up from reference TRBV9 and TRBJ1-1, is DSGVTQTPKHLITATGQRVTLRCSPRSGDLSVYWYQQSLDQGLQFLIQYYNGEERAKGNILERFSAQQFPDLHSELNLSSLELGDSALYFCASSVGGETEAFFGQGTRLTVV.

This clone has just a few counts. Likely a read error: the CDR3 ends without its conserved phenylalanine or tryptophan. This chain connects TRBV6-6 to TRBJ1-6; TRBD1 agrees at 10 bases. CDR3 size: 15 residues. CDR1 is MNHNY, CDR2 SVGAGI, per germline (reference sequence). J was trimmed by 10 bases and V by 5 bases; bases with no gene match: 8. As DNA, the CDR3 is TGTGCCAGCAGTACCCCCCGGGACAGGGGCTCACCCCTCCACTCT. Translation: CASSTPRDRGSPLHS.

This clone was recorded once. The gene calls are TRBV30 and TRBJ2-5, with unresolved D. V was trimmed by 3 bases and J by 2 bases, leaving 7 bases between them. This CDR3 has 12 amino acids. Germline V gene data show CDR1 as GTSNPN and CDR2 as SVGIG (reference sequence). The CDR3 here is CAWRSGQETQYF. The CDR3 coding sequence is TGTGCCTGGAGAAGTGGGCAAGAGACCCAGTACTTC.

The chain has TRBV27 and TRBJ2-5; D may match TRBD1 or TRBD2 (5 bases each). The CDR3 contains 13 residues. Trimming cost V 2 bases and J 5 bases, with 9 bases left between them. In germline, CDR1 is MNHEY, CDR2 SMNVEV (reference sequence). The DNA for the CDR3 is TGTGCCAGCAGTTTACGGGGCGGGGAGACCCAGTACTTC. It translates to CASSLRGGETQYF.

J is TRBJ2-5 and V is TRBV29-1; D perhaps matches TRBD2 (5 bases). The CDR3 is made up of 12 amino acids. The germline CDR1 and CDR2 sequences are SQVTM and ANQGSEA. V lost 6 bases, J lost 3 bases, and 11 bases lay in between. CDR3: CSVQLAEETQYF. The CDR3 DNA reads TGCAGCGTCCAGCTAGCAGAAGAGACCCAGTACTTC.

This clone was counted between two and nine times. V gene TRBV5-1 combines with J gene TRBJ2-7; 15 bases align to TRBD2. Germline V gene lookup returns CDR1 SGHRS and CDR2 YFSETQ. The CDR3 has 15 amino acids. V gave up 4 bases and J gave up 4 bases; unmatched junction bases: 3. CDR3 DNA: TGCGCCAGCAGCCCCGGGACTAGCGGGGGGTACGAGCAGTACTTC. This codes for CASSPGTSGGYEQYF.

The count of this clone is one. This sequence joins TRBV5-1 and TRBJ2-2; 9 nucleotides agree with TRBD2. Trimming took 3 bases from V and 2 from J; bases not matched to a gene: 5. The germline gives CDR1 SGHRS, CDR2 YFSETQ. The CDR3 covers 16 residues. The CDR3 loop reads CASSSVAGVNTGELFF. As DNA, the CDR3 is TGCGCCAGCAGCTCGGTAGCGGGAGTAAACACCGGGGAGCTGTTTTTT.

The chain recombines TRBV10-2 with TRBJ2-7; D assignment may be TRBD1 or TRBD2 (5 bases each). Looked up from germline, CDR1 is WSHSY and CDR2 is SAAADI. V lost 3 bases and J 6 bases, leaving 21 bases between the germline ends. This CDR3 is 16 amino acids long. CDR3 sequence: CASSEPAGTGPSEQYF. In DNA form, the CDR3 reads TGCGCCAGCAGTGAACCCGCCGGGACGGGCCCCTCCGAGCAGTACTTC.

This clone was counted a single time. The rearrangement links TRBV5-4 to TRBJ2-4; a weak D match, TRBD2 (6 bases). Germline CDR1 SGHNT, CDR2 YYREEE (reference sequence). Trimming left V 1 base short and J 0 bases short, with 8 bases between. The CDR3 totals 15 residues. Here the CDR3 DNA reads TGTGCCAGCAGCTTGTGGCGGGAAGCCAAAAACATTCAGTACTTC. Translated: CASSLWREAKNIQYF.

The J gene is TRBJ2-1, the V gene TRBV7-3, with 7 bases identical to TRBD1. Trimming at V came to 5 bases and at J to 9 bases, leaving 4 bases not matched to a gene. The germline CDR1 and CDR2 sequences are SGHTA and FQGTGA. The CDR3 runs to 12 residues. The CDR3 loop is CASSLNRGEQFF. DNA of the CDR3: TGTGCCAGCAGCCTAAACAGGGGTGAGCAGTTCTTC.

V gene TRBV6-5 combines with J gene TRBJ1-3, with D possibly being TRBD1 (5 bases). Germline V gives CDR1 MNHEY, CDR2 SVGAGI. V was trimmed by 5 bases and J by 3 bases, leaving 14 bases between them. The CDR3 runs 15 residues. CDR3 protein: CASSRGGLFGNTIYF. Here the CDR3 DNA reads TGTGCCAGCAGTCGGGGCGGATTGTTTGGAAACACCATATATTTT.

The chain recombines TRBV30 with TRBJ2-1; TRBD1 might be the D (5 bases). The CDR3 is 13 residues long. Germline V CDR1 and CDR2: GTSNPN, SVGIG (reference sequence). V was trimmed by 0 bases and J by 9 bases, leaving 12 bases between them. CDR3 DNA sequence: TGTGCCTGGAGTGTATTGCCTCAGGGTGAGCAGTTCTTC. This translates into CAWSVLPQGEQFF.

The genes are TRBV4-1 and TRBJ2-3; D uncertain. Germline values: CDR1 MGHRA, CDR2 YSYEKL. Trimming removed 1 base from V and 6 bases from J, with 8 bases in between. The CDR3 loop spans 13 amino acids. The CDR3 reads CASSQVFSDTQYF. In nucleotides, the CDR3 is TGCGCCAGCAGCCAAGTCTTTTCCGATACGCAGTATTTT.

This rearrangement joins TRBV5-1 to TRBJ2-3, with 10 nucleotides matching TRBD2. CDR1 is SGHRS, CDR2 YFSETQ, per germline. J gave up 2 bases and V 1 base, and 4 bases lay outside the gene matches. This CDR3 is 16 amino acids long. CDR3 nucleotides: TGCGCCAGCAGCTTGTTACTAGCGGGGAACACAGATACGCAGTATTTT. This gives the protein CASSLLLAGNTDTQYF.